The rows below give T cell receptor beta chains drawn from one sample of a study of CD8+CD57+ T cells in acquired aplastic anemia. TCRdb redid the calling of the reads with MiXCR, one entry per CDR3 protein. The top ten hold about 44% of the sample, which has about 180,000 distinct CDR3 sequences, 55% to 65% seen once. The sequenced material came from sorted CD4+, CD8+, or CD8+CD57+ T cells (not recorded which) from PBMCs. These receptors all come from a human donor with aplastic anemia. CDR3s include the opening cysteine and the closing phenylalanine or tryptophan. The D gene is left open where the match is weak. Some rows mark clone size as missing; the rest say once, few, many or name a class of expanded clone.

d_call	cdr3_length	clone_size	v_call	j_call	cdr3_aa	cdr3_nt
NA	14	NA	TRBV19	TRBJ2-3	CASSIAGSTDTQYF	TGTGCCAGTAGTATCGCCGGAAGCACAGATACGCAGTATTTT
NA	13	NA	TRBV7-9	TRBJ1-1	CASTPGRDTEAFF	TGTGCCAGCACTCCCGGGAGGGACACTGAAGCTTTCTTT
TRBD1	12	NA	TRBV19	TRBJ2-7	CASGDSAYEQYF	TGTGCCTCAGGGGACAGTGCCTACGAGCAGTACTTC
NA	15	few	TRBV10-2	TRBJ2-7	CASSGVGSPPREQYF	TGCGCCAGCAGTGGAGTGGGTTCTCCGCCGCGCGAGCAGTACTTC
NA	13	few	TRBV7-2	TRBJ2-7	CASSLAWGTEQYF	TGTGCCAGCAGCTTAGCGTGGGGGACCGAGCAGTACTTC
TRBD1	15	NA	TRBV7-2	TRBJ2-3	CASSSRDRSTDTQYF	TGTGCCAGCAGCTCACGGGACAGGAGCACAGATACGCAGTATTTT
TRBD1	14	once	TRBV7-9	TRBJ1-6	CASSLDRTDSPLHF	TGTGCCAGCAGCTTGGACAGGACAGATTCACCCCTCCACTTT
TRBD2	16	NA	TRBV6-5	TRBJ2-1	CASSYSWGGSYNEQFF	TGTGCCAGCAGTTACTCGTGGGGGGGCTCCTACAATGAGCAGTTCTTC
NA	14	NA	TRBV7-9	TRBJ1-3	CASSPRGGMNTIYF	TGTGCCAGCAGCCCCCGGGGGGGGATGAACACCATATATTTT
TRBD1	13	NA	TRBV9	TRBJ1-1	CACSVGDRVEAFF	TGTGCCTGCAGCGTAGGGGACAGGGTTGAAGCTTTCTTT
NA	11	once	TRBV5-8	TRBJ1-2	CASSLYRANTF	TGCGCCAGCAGCTTGTATCGCGCGAACACCTTC
NA	13	many	TRBV9	TRBJ1-1	CASSVVQGTEAFF	TGTGCCAGCAGCGTAGTCCAGGGGACTGAAGCTTTCTTT
TRBD1	15	NA	TRBV27	TRBJ1-2	CASSLGLQGAGGYTF	TGTGCCAGCAGTTTGGGCCTACAGGGGGCGGGCGGCTACACCTTC
NA	14	once	TRBV29-1	TRBJ2-7	CSVDVQANSYEQYF	TGCAGCGTTGATGTACAGGCCAACTCCTACGAGCAGTACTTC
NA	15	NA	TRBV7-9	TRBJ1-2	CASSRSGYPYRGYTF	TGTGCCAGCAGCCGCAGTGGATATCCGTATCGTGGCTACACCTTC
TRBD1	12	NA	TRBV6-6	TRBJ1-2	CAISDTQGIYTF	TGTGCCATCAGCGATACACAGGGGATCTACACCTTC
NA	15	NA	TRBV7-9	TRBJ2-3	CASSFRSGPTDTQYF	TGTGCCAGCAGCTTTAGAAGCGGGCCCACAGATACGCAGTATTTT
NA	14	NA	TRBV24-1	TRBJ2-5	CATSEYQGQETQYF	TGTGCCACCAGTGAGTATCAGGGCCAAGAGACCCAGTACTTC
TRBD2	17	NA	TRBV5-1	TRBJ2-1	CASSRWGGDNSYNEQFF	TGTGCCAGCAGCCGTTGGGGAGGGGATAACTCCTACAATGAGCAGTTCTTC
TRBD2	15	many	TRBV5-4	TRBJ2-3	CASSSLAGFTDTQYF	TGTGCCAGCAGCTCACTAGCGGGGTTCACAGATACGCAGTATTTT
TRBD1	19	few	TRBV5-6	TRBJ2-1	CASRWGINFDRGRKGEQFF	TGTGCCAGCAGATGGGGAATTAATTTCGACAGGGGGCGTAAGGGCGAGCAGTTCTTC
NA	13	NA	TRBV7-7	TRBJ1-1	CASSNSENTEAFF	TGTGCTAGCAGCAACTCTGAGAACACTGAAGCTTTCTTT
TRBD1	14	NA	TRBV10-3	TRBJ2-5	CAISESTGEETQYF	TGTGCCATCAGTGAGTCAACAGGGGAAGAGACCCAGTACTTC
TRBD2	15	many	TRBV4-1	TRBJ2-7	CASSPTSGYSYEQYF	TGCGCCAGCAGCCCGACTAGCGGGTACTCCTACGAGCAGTACTTC
NA	14	NA	TRBV24-1	TRBJ2-7	CATRTGRLYYEQYF	TGTGCCACCAGAACGGGACGGCTGTACTACGAGCAGTACTTC
NA	16	few	TRBV19	TRBJ1-6	CASSIAAGAVGSPLHF	TGTGCCAGTAGTATAGCGGCAGGGGCCGTCGGATCACCCCTCCACTTT
NA	14	few	TRBV5-1	TRBJ2-7	CASRLGYRPVEQYF	TGCGCCAGCAGGTTAGGCTACAGACCAGTCGAGCAGTACTTC